This TCR beta chain was found in a study of cytomegalovirus exposure and HLA in healthy donors. This CDR3 is 15 amino acids long. V trimming: 5 bases; J trimming: 4 bases; junction bases outside the gene matches: 11. Looked up from germline, CDR1 is SGHTA and CDR2 is FQGNSA. PCR employed 60 Vbeta and 13 Jbeta primers. Sequencing used immunoSEQ multiplex PCR; TCRdb keeps in-frame clones, though not all of them. The sample lists about 120,000 clones, less than 85% occurring once. Sample: PBMCs. This TCR was recovered from a female donor in good health and CMV-seronegative. The chain has TRBV7-2 and TRBJ2-7, with TRBD1 matching 7 bases. The CDR3 sequence is CASSRAGGSVYEQYF. The CDR3 region has the DNA TGTGCCAGCAGCCGGGCAGGGGGTAGCGTTTACGAGCAGTACTTC.